The present T cell receptor (beta chain) was sequenced within a study of shared clonotypes between healthy human individuals. Notes on the study in general: Non-shared clonotypes had lower generation probabilities than clonotypes shared by all four sorted-subset donors.

CD45RO-negative, CCR7-positively selected cells formed the naive CD8 fraction, excluding terminally differentiated effector memory CD45RA+ cells. The method was immunoSEQ multiplex PCR; TCRdb's version includes in-frame clones alone and lacks a portion of them. The sample includes about 2,100,000 clones, around 93% seen only once; the top ten take 1.5% to 2%. As regards this clone: The antigen is not known.

The CDR3 is 14 residues long. Germline assignment: CDR1 SGHKS and CDR2 YYEKEE (reference sequence). The germline V and J ends were trimmed by 4 bases and 5 bases, with 15 bases remaining between them. The sequence came from a man aged 18 to 29 in good health. Some clones in this sample may be carry-over from other donors' samples. The chain combines TRBV5-5 with TRBJ2-5; perhaps TRBD2 as D (6 bases). The sample comprised naive CD8+ T cells from PBMCs. The CDR3 region has the DNA TGTGCCAGCAGCCTTCCTACTAGCTTGGAGACCCAGTACTTC. This codes for CASSLPTSLETQYF.